This paragraph reports one T cell receptor (beta chain). The cohort comprised adults aged about 18 to 100 years residing in under 25 US areas. Participants had their cohort set by participant-reported clinical history. Up to 2 weeks before entering the study, exposed participants had met a COVID-19 case. The CDR3 has 13 amino acids. V dropped 2 bases and J dropped 6 bases, with 8 bases sitting between them. CDR1 is MRHNA and CDR2 is SNTAGT in the germline V gene. This sample was included in a study of blood T cell repertoires in COVID-19. Study at large: PBMCs, B-cell-depleted T cells, or T cells were the source of the cDNA or gDNA that made up the material.

Sequenced by immunoSEQ multiplex PCR; TCRdb stores in-frame clones only, minus some. The sample has about 350,000 clones, about 90% seen once. This chain links TRBV6-4 with TRBJ2-1; unclear D gene. The sample was PBMCs or T cells enriched from blood (not recorded which). The clonotype originates from a woman aged 25 to 39 who had been exposed to COVID-19. In DNA, the CDR3 is TGTGCCAGCAGTGACATGAGTCTCAATGAGCAGTTCTTC. Residues: CASSDMSLNEQFF.